This TCR beta chain was sequenced for a study of T-cell memory formation after mild COVID-19. Study-level background: TCR clusters largely stayed donor specific.

In TCRdb, the 5' RACE reads were re-called with MiXCR into one record per CDR3 protein. The sample yields 400,000 to 500,000 distinct CDR3 sequences, around 20% seen once. This clonotype occurred many times. No antigen is known for it. This CDR3 contains 15 residues. Germline loops: CDR1 SEHNR, CDR2 FQNEAQ (reference sequence). V was pared by 5 bases and J by 8 bases, with 8 bases of the junction left unmatched. General study findings and limits: Later expanders leaned toward CD4+, whereas clones contracting from day 15 to 85 were balanced CD4/CD8. Mostly located in CM and EM were contracting CD4+ clones, with contracting CD8+ clones located in EMRA.

Sequences were obtained from PBMCs or a T cell subset sorted from them (not recorded which). The chain employs TRBV7-9 and TRBJ1-6; 8 nucleotides match TRBD1. This receptor was taken from an adult woman who had mild COVID-19 (a few samples of this study predate the infection). Cell type and time point are not known. The CDR3 is CASSRDDRGHSPLHF. In DNA, the CDR3 is TGTGCCAGCAGCCGTGACGACAGGGGACATTCACCCCTCCACTTT.